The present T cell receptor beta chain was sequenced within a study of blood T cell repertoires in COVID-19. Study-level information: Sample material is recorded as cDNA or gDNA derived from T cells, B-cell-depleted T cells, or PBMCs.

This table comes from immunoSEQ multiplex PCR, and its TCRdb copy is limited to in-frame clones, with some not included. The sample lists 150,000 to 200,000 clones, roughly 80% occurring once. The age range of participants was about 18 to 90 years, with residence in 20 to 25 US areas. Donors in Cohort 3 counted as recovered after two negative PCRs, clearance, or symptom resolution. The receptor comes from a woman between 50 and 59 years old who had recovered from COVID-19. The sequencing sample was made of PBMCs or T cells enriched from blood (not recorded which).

CDR3 DNA: TGTGCCAGCAGGTCCAGGGAGGCGGGGGGCTACACCTTC. It is translated as CASRSREAGGYTF. V usage is TRBV12-3 or TRBV12-4 and J usage is TRBJ1-2, with a weak D call TRBD1 (5 bases). V lost 6 bases, J lost 8 bases, and 16 bases lay in between. The CDR3 consists of 13 residues.